This paragraph reports one TCR beta chain. CDR1 is MGHRA and CDR2 is YSYEKL in the germline V gene. There are 14 residues in the CDR3. The trim removed 3 bases at V and 9 bases at J, leaving 11 bases unmatched. These data belong to a study of shared clonotypes between healthy human individuals. Naive CD4+ cells were CD45RA-selected; the remaining cells were memory. Each PCR replicate from the sorted subsets contained around 0.2 ug DNA, which is 25,000 to 30,000 T cell genomes. This table comes from immunoSEQ multiplex PCR, and its TCRdb copy is limited to in-frame clones, with some not included. This table holds 2 million to 2.5 million clones, 90% to 95% found once.

The receptor's source is a young man in good health. Some clones in this sample may be carry-over from other donors' samples. The source material was naive CD4+ T cells from PBMCs. Subset here: CD45RA+ positively selected. The gene calls are TRBV4-1 and TRBJ2-7; TRBD2 matches at 7 bases. Here the CDR3 DNA reads TGCGCCAGCAGCCAGGCCGGCCGGGGGGAAGGGCAGTACTTC. This sequence encodes CASSQAGRGEGQYF.